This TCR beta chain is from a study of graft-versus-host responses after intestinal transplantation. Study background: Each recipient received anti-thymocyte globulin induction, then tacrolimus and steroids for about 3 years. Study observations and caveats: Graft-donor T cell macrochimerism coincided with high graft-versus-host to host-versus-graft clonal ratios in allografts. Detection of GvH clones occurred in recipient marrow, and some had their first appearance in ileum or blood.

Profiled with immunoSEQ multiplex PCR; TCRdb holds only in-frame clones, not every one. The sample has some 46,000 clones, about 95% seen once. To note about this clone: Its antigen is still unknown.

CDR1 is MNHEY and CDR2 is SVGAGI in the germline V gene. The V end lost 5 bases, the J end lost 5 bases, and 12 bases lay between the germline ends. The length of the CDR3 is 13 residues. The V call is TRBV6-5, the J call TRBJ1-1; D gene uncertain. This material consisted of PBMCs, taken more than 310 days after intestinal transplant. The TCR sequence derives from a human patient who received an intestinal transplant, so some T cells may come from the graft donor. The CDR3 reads CASSEYRGTEAFF. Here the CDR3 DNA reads TGTGCCAGCAGTGAATATCGGGGTACTGAAGCTTTCTTT.